This T cell receptor beta chain originates from a study of cytomegalovirus exposure and HLA in healthy donors. Whole-study findings and limits: Researchers counted 164 TCR beta chains as cytomegalovirus-associated.

Use of 60 Vbeta and 13 Jbeta primers characterized the PCR. Method: immunoSEQ multiplex PCR; TCRdb's copy keeps in-frame clones and lacks some. The data show some 240,000 clones, 80% to 95% seen once. This CDR3 spans 14 amino acids. Germline assignment: CDR1 SGHNT and CDR2 YYREEE (reference sequence). Notes on this clone: Its antigen is not identified. At one end the junction does not follow the germline gene, possibly because of a read error.

Sequencing was done on a sample of PBMCs. This sequence joins TRBV5-4 and TRBJ1-6; unclear D gene. The sequence was collected from a girl aged 2-10 years in good health and CMV-seronegative. For the CDR3, the DNA is TGTGCCAGCAGCTTGGAACAGAGTAATTCAGCCCTCCACTTT. This sequence encodes CASSLEQSNSALHF.